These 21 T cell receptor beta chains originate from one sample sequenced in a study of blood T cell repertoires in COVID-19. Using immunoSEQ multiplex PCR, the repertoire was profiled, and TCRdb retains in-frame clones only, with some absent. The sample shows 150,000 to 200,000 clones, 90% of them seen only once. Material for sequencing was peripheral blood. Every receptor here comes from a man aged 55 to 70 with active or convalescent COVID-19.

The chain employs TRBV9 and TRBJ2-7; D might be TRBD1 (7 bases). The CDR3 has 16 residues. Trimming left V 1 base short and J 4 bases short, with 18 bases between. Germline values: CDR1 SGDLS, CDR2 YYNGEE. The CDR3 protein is CASSVSSEQGRYEQYF. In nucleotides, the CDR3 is TGTGCCAGCAGCGTATCATCGGAACAGGGGAGGTACGAGCAGTACTTC.

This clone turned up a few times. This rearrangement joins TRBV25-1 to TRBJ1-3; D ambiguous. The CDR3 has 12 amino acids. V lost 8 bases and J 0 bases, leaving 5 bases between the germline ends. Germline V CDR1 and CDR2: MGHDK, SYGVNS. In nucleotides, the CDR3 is TGTGCCAGCCTTAGCTCTGGAAACACCATATATTTT. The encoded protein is CASLSSGNTIYF.

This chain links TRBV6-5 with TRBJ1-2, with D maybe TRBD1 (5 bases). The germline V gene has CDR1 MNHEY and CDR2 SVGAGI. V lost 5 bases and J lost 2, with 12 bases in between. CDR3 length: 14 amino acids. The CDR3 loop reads CASSKHGGNYGYTF. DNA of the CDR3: TGTGCCAGCAGTAAACACGGGGGGAACTATGGCTACACCTTC.

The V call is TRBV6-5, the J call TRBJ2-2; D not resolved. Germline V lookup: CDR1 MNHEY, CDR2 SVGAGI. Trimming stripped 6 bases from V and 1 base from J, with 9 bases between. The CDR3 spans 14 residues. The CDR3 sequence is CASRDDKNTGELFF. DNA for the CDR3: TGTGCCAGCAGGGATGACAAGAACACCGGGGAGCTGTTTTTT.

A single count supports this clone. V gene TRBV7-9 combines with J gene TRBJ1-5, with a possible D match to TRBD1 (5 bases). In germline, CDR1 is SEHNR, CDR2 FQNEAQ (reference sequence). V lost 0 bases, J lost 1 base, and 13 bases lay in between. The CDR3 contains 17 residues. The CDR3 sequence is CASSLAGAGYSNQPQHF. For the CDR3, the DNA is TGTGCCAGCAGCTTAGCAGGGGCTGGGTACAGCAATCAGCCCCAGCATTTT.

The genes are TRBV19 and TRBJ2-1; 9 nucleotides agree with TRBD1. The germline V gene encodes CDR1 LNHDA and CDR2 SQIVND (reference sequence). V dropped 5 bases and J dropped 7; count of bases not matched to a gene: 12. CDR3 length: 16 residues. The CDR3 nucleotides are TGTGCCAGTAGTGGGGACAGGGCCCCAGATAATAATGAGCAGTTCTTC. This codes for CASSGDRAPDNNEQFF.

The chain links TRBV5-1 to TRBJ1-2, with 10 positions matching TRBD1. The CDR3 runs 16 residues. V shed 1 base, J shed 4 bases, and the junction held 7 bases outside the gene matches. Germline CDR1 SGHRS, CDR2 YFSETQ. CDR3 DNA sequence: TGCGCCAGCAGCTTGCCCAGACAGGGGGCGAGCTATGGCTACACCTTC. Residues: CASSLPRQGASYGYTF.

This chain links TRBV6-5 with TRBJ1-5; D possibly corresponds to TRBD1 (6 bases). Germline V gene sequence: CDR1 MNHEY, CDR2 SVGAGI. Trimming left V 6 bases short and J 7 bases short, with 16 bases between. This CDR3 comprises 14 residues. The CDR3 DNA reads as TGTGCCAGCAGCGGGGGGCAGGGAGGACAGCCCCAGCATTTT. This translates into CASSGGQGGQPQHF.

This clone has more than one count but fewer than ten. The CDR3 region has the DNA TGTGCCAGCAGTTTATTCGGGAACTATGGCTACACCTTC. It codes for CASSLFGNYGYTF. The genes are TRBV27 and TRBJ1-2; D not resolved. CDR1 is MNHEY and CDR2 is SMNVEV in the germline V gene (reference sequence). The V gene lost 1 base and the J gene lost 2 bases, with 5 bases spanning the gap. The CDR3 totals 13 residues.

CDR3 loop: CASSRIREGTEAFF. Written as DNA, the CDR3 is TGTGCCAGCAGCCGAATCAGGGAAGGTACTGAAGCTTTCTTT. V usage is TRBV11-2 and J usage is TRBJ1-1; possibly TRBD1 for D (5 bases). The CDR3 has 14 amino acids. The V gene lost 5 bases and the J gene lost 5 bases, with 15 bases spanning the gap. Germline loops: CDR1 SGHAT, CDR2 FQNNGV. The complete variable domain, with remaining parts taken from reference TRBV11-2 and TRBJ1-1, reads EAGVAQSPRYKIIEKRQSVAFWCNPISGHATLYWYQQILGQGPKLLIQFQNNGVVDDSQLPKDRFSAERLKGVDSTLKIQPAKLEDSAVYLCASSRIREGTEAFFGQGTRLTVV.

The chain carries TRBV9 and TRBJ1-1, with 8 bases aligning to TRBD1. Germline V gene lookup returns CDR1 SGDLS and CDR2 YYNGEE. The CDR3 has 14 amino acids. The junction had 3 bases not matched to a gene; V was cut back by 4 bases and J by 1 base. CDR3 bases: TGTGCCAGCAGCTACGGGACAGGGAACACTGAAGCTTTCTTT. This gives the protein CASSYGTGNTEAFF.

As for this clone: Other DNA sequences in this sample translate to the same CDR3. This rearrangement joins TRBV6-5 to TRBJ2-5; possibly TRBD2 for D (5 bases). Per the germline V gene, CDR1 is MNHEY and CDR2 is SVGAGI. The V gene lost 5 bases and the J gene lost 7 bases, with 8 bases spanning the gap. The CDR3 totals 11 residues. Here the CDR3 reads CASSLRGTQYF. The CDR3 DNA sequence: TGTGCCAGCAGTCTCCGGGGGACCCAGTACTTC.

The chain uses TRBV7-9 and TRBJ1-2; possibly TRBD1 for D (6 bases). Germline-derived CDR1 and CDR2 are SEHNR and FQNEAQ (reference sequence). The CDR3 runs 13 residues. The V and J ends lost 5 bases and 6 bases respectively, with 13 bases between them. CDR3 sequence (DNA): TGTGCCAGCAGCCCTTGGACAGTTGATGGCTACACCTTC. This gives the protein CASSPWTVDGYTF.

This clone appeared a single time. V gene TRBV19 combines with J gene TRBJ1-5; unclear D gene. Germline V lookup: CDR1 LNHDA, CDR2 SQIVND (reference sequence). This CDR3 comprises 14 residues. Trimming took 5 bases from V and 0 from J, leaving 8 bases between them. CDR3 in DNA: TGTGCCAGTAGTCTGACTTATAGCAATCAGCCCCAGCATTTT. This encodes CASSLTYSNQPQHF.

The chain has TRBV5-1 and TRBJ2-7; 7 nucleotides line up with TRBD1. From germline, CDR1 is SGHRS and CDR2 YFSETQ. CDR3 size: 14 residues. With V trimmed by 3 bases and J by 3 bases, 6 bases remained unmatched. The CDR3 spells CASSSTGTNYEQYF. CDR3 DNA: TGCGCCAGCAGCTCGACAGGGACCAACTACGAGCAGTACTTC. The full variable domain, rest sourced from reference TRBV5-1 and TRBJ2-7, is KAGVTQTPRYLIKTRGQQVTLSCSPISGHRSVSWYQQTPGQGLQFLFEYFSETQRNKGNFPGRFSGRQFSNSRSEMNVSTLELGDSALYLCASSSTGTNYEQYFGPGTRLTVT.

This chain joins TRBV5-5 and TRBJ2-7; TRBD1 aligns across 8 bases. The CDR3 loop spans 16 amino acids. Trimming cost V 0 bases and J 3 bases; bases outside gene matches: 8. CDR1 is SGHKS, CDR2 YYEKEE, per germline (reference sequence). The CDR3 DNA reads TGTGCCAGCAGCTTGGACCCGGGACAGGCCCACTACGAGCAGTACTTC. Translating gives CASSLDPGQAHYEQYF.

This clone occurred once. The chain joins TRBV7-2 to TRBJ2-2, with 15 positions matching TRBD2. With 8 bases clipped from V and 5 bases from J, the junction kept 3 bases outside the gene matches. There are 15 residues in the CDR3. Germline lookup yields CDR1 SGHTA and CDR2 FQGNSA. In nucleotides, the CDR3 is TGTGCCAGCCACGGACTAGCGGGAGGGACCGGGGAGCTGTTTTTT. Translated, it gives CASHGLAGGTGELFF.

This CDR3 reads CASSEDRGAETEAFF. The CDR3 DNA follows: TGTGCCAGCAGCGAGGACAGGGGCGCGGAAACTGAAGCTTTCTTT. The J gene is TRBJ1-1, the V gene TRBV2; 9 bases line up with TRBD1. Germline CDR1 is SNHLY and CDR2 is FYNNEI. The CDR3 contains 15 residues. V gave up 6 bases and J gave up 5 bases; unmatched junction bases: 10.

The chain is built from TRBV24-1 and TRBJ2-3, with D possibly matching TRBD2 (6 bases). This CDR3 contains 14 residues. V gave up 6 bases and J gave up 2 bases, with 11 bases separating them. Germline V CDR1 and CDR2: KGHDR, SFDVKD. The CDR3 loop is CATSPAGTTDTQYF. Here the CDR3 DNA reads TGTGCCACCAGTCCCGCGGGGACCACAGATACGCAGTATTTT.

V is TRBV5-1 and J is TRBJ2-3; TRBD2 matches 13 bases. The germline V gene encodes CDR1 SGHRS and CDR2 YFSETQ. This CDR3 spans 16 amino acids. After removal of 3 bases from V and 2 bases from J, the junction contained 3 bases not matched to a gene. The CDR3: CASSWTSGGLTDTQYF. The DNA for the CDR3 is TGCGCCAGCAGCTGGACTAGCGGGGGACTCACAGATACGCAGTATTTT.

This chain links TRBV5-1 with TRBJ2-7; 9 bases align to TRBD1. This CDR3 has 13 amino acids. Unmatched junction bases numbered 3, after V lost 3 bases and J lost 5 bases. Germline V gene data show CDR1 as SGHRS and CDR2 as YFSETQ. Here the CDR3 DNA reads TGCGCCAGCAGCTCGGGACAGGGCCACGAGCAGTACTTC. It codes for CASSSGQGHEQYF.